This is a list of T cell receptor beta chains from one sample in a study of blood T cell repertoires in COVID-19. Profiled with immunoSEQ multiplex PCR; TCRdb holds only in-frame clones, not every one. This sample has more than 300,000 clones; roughly 90% occur once, and the top ten carry 5% to 7.5%. Sequenced material: peripheral blood. These receptor sequences come from a man aged 18-30 years who had recovered from COVID-19. Both conserved end residues are trimmed from each CDR3. The D gene is left open where the match is weak.

cdr3_aa	v_call	j_call	d_call
ARISVEAF	TRBV2	TRBJ1-1	NA
ASSLETSGRAEQF	TRBV7-9	TRBJ2-1	TRBD2
ASSTPGTGRNEQY	TRBV5-6	TRBJ2-7	TRBD1
AISVGGQGEKLF	TRBV10-3	TRBJ1-4	TRBD1
ASSLAYRGSYNEQF	TRBV7-2	TRBJ2-1	NA
ASSPDRGAFSGNTIY	TRBV14	TRBJ1-3	TRBD1
ASSVGQGPYEQY	TRBV7-2	TRBJ2-7	NA
ATSAAGEGNQPQH	TRBV24-1	TRBJ1-5	NA
ASSQRGYEQY	TRBV2	TRBJ2-7	NA
ASSGGTANTEAF	TRBV5-1	TRBJ1-1	TRBD1
ASSHKTAPNTEAF	TRBV19	TRBJ1-1	NA
ASSISLNTEAF	TRBV19	TRBJ1-1	NA
ASSQTPDLSSYEQY	TRBV19	TRBJ2-7	NA
ASSGGTASYGYT	TRBV10-2	TRBJ1-2	TRBD1
ASSLSGRVAGELF	TRBV27	TRBJ2-2	TRBD2